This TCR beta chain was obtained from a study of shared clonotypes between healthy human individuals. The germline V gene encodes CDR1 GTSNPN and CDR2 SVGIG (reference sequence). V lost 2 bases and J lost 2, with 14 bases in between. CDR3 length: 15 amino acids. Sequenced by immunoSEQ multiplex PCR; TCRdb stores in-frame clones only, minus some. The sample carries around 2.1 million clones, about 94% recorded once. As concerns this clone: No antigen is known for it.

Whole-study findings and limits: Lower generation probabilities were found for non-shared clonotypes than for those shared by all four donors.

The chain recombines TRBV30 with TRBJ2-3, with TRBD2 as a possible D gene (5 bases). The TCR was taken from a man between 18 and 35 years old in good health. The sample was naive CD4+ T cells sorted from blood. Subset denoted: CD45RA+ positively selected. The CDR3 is CAWSLGSGPTDTQYF. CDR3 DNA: TGTGCCTGGAGTTTGGGAAGCGGACCCACAGATACGCAGTATTTT.